This TCR beta chain was sequenced during a study of sequential checkpoint blockade in melanoma. In germline, CDR1 is SNHLY, CDR2 FYNNEI. The CDR3 length is 15 residues. With V trimmed by 4 bases and J by 12 bases, 10 bases remained unmatched. The repertoire was sequenced with immunoSEQ multiplex PCR; TCRdb's copy has only in-frame clones and lacks some. The data show under 13,000 clones, about three fifths seen once. Treatment defined: randomized to nivolumab then ipilimumab (arm A) or the reverse (arm B). The gene calls are TRBV2 and TRBJ2-1; 12 bases are shared with TRBD1. The sequenced sample was CD8+ T cells sorted from blood (inferred from file names), obtained from a patient given nivolumab and ipilimumab in sequence. The receptor was isolated from a human donor with melanoma. Here the CDR3 DNA reads TGTGCCAGCAGTGCCGGGACAGGGGGCTTTTTGGTGCAGTTCTTC. It specifies CASSAGTGGFLVQFF.